Listed here is a single T cell receptor (beta chain). The antigen is undetermined. The CDR3 length is 20 residues. The record originates from a study of T cell clonotyping in hematopoietic cell transplantation. Notes on the study in general: At the given depth, recipient repertoires were over 95% de novo clonotypes. After transplant, recipient diversity fell while pathologically expanded clonotypes grew through day 180.

Data came from immunoSEQ multiplex PCR; TCRdb stores just in-frame clones and leaves some out. This sample yields approximately 30,000 clones, of which approximately 94% are seen a single time; 1.1% to 1.5% belongs to the top ten. This sequence originates from a man in his fifties in good health. Some clones in this sample may be carry-over from other donors' samples. The chain carries TRBV7-5 and TRBJ1-3. TRBV7-5 corresponds to a pseudogene. Sequencing was done on a sample of peripheral blood mononuclear cells. In nucleotides, the CDR3 is TGTGTCAGAAGCTTACCGAAAACAGCAGGGGGGGCGCTTTGTGGAAACACCATATATTTT. Translated, it gives CVRSLPKTAGGALCGNTIYF.